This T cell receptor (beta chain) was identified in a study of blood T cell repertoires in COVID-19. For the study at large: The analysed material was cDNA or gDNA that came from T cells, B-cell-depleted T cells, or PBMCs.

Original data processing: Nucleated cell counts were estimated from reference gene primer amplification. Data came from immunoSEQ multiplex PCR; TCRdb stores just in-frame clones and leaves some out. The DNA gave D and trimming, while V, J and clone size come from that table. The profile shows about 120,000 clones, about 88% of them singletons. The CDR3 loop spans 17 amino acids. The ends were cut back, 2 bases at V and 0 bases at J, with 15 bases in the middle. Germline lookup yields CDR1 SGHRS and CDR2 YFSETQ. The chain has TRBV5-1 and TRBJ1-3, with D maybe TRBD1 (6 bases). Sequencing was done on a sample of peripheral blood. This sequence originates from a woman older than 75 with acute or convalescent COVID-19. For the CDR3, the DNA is TGCGCCAGCAGCTTAACATTCAACAGGGACTCTGGAAACACCATATATTTT. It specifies CASSLTFNRDSGNTIYF. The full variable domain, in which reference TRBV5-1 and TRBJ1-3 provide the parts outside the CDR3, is KAGVTQTPRYLIKTRGQQVTLSCSPISGHRSVSWYQQTPGQGLQFLFEYFSETQRNKGNFPGRFSGRQFSNSRSEMNVSTLELGDSALYLCASSLTFNRDSGNTIYFGEGSWLTVV.